The subject of this entry is one T cell receptor (beta chain). It lacks a known antigen. Per-base quality was not reported, and no clone a single base away is much larger than it. This sample was included in a study of blood T cell repertoires in COVID-19 (TCRdb year 2020). For context, the study as a whole: Samples from collaborators originated in the United States, Italy and Spain and spanned both the acute and convalescent phases of COVID-19. Subjects who had been exposed to COVID-19, were actively infected with it, or had recovered from it provided the deeply sampled blood TCRbeta repertoires that made up the dataset. Sample metadata almost always included a de-identified subject ID, COVID-19 status, age in years and sex. The material from the prospective study consisted of cDNA or gDNA derived from T cells, B-cell-depleted T cells, or PBMCs. The repertoires were released in a freely available public database meant as a resource for research on the immune response to SARS-CoV-2. Where available, HLA class I and class II types were taken from metadata supplied by the sample provider and were not determined by assay-based typing. The samples were drawn from the first 160 participants of the ongoing ImmuneRACE study and from over a thousand subjects provided by 6 global collaborators.

The immunoSEQ Assay, a bias-controlled multiplex PCR, was used to amplify TCRbeta CDR3 regions from genomic DNA. The published analysis was carried out like this. The number of nucleated cells in each sample was estimated by amplification of reference gene primers within the assay. To quantify the absolute abundance of each unique TCRbeta CDR3 rearrangement, sequence reads were collapsed and filtered. For each sample, productive Simpson clonality was calculated by taking the square root of Simpson's diversity index across productive rearrangements. Drawn from immuneACCESS, this table holds only the in-frame rearrangements with V and J called that TCRdb kept. Clones are partly lost; checked studies trace under half to an unresolved V gene and leave the rest unexplained. The DNA gave D and trimming, while V, J and clone size come from that table. In this sample the table shows 50,000 to 65,000 clones, roughly two thirds of which occur a single time. Approximately 51% of the sample comes from the top ten.

The CDR3 measures 15 amino acids from cysteine to phenylalanine. Only the CDR3 part of the read is kept: 45 bases, read in frame from the first base. Results the study describes overall, beyond this receptor: How much clinical and demographic metadata was included differed by source and by participant, and the metadata was provided uncurated.

Participants in the prospective study were enrolled through a virtual design, were aged about 18 to 100 years, and lived in 24 United States geographic areas. In the prospective study, cohorts were assigned on the basis of participant-reported clinical history obtained from a screening survey and a study questionnaire. Exposed participants had been in contact with someone with a PCR-confirmed or clinician-diagnosed COVID-19 case within 2 weeks of study entry. In the prospective study, whole blood, serum and a nasopharyngeal or oropharyngeal swab were collected from each participant by mobile phlebotomists. Additional blood draws and questionnaires over an approximately 2-month period could optionally be provided by prospective study participants. Blood samples from the prospective study were shipped frozen or at room temperature prior to DNA extraction.

This TCR came from a woman in her sixties or seventies who had been exposed to COVID-19. The chain links TRBV21-1 with TRBJ2-5; the table's D call of TRBD1 was not tested on the DNA. TRBV21-1 is classified as a pseudogene. The sequenced sample was PBMCs or T cells enriched from blood (not recorded which). The nucleotide sequence reads as follows: TGTGCCAGCAGCCTCTTTCGGGCGGACAAAGAGACCCAGTACTTC. This yields the protein CASSLFRADKETQYF.